This T cell receptor (beta chain) was sequenced for a study of regulatory T cells in long-lasting Graves disease. Time point defined: newly diagnosed GD, antithyroid drugs for less than 3 months. RNA from PBMCs was the source of the TCR library. The CDR3 spans 14 residues. Germline V gives CDR1 MNHGY, CDR2 SVAAGI. V lost 4 bases and J 1 base, leaving 10 bases between the germline ends. For TCR beta, libraries came from iRepertoire HTBI primers and Arm-PCR of CDR3 regions. TCRdb ran MiXCR on the multiplex PCR reads and lists one entry per CDR3 protein. The table records about 460,000 distinct CDR3 sequences, 13% to 15% of them present only once. These data also featured in a second study, about T cells in Graves' hyperthyroidism and ophthalmopathy. Per that study: Orbital computed tomography and thyroid ultrasound, together with serum TRAb and thyroxine and clinical symptoms, were used for diagnoses.

This material consisted of peripheral blood mononuclear cells (PBMCs), taken at new diagnosis, from a patient treated with antithyroid drugs. This sequence originates from a woman aged 50 to 65 with Graves disease. The chain combines TRBV6-9 with TRBJ1-1, with D unclear. The CDR3 coding sequence is TGTGCCAGCAGTTGGGCGGGAGGGAACACTGAAGCTTTCTTT. Protein: CASSWAGGNTEAFF.